This TCR beta chain stems from a study of shared clonotypes between healthy human individuals. Healthy HIV-negative adults without recent acute infections or vaccinations served as donors. A CD45RA+ naive subset and a CD45RA-negative memory subset were split from CD4+ cells. This CDR3 is 15 amino acids long. In germline, CDR1 is MGHRA, CDR2 YSYEKL. V gave up 3 bases and J gave up 5 bases, with 13 bases separating them. This was a deep-level run. Evenly divided among several immunoSEQ plates was the genomic DNA of each subset. TCRdb's table, derived via immunoSEQ multiplex PCR, lists solely in-frame clones and lacks some. The sample records about 1 million clones, approximately 68% being singletons.

V is TRBV4-1 and J is TRBJ1-4, with TRBD1 as a possible D gene (6 bases). Sequenced material: memory CD4+ T cells sorted from blood. Subset defined: CD45RA-negative fraction. The TCR originated in a man between 18 and 35 years old in good health. CDR3 in amino acids: CASSHNRAVNEKLFF. CDR3 DNA: TGCGCCAGCAGCCACAACAGGGCCGTAAATGAAAAACTGTTTTTT.